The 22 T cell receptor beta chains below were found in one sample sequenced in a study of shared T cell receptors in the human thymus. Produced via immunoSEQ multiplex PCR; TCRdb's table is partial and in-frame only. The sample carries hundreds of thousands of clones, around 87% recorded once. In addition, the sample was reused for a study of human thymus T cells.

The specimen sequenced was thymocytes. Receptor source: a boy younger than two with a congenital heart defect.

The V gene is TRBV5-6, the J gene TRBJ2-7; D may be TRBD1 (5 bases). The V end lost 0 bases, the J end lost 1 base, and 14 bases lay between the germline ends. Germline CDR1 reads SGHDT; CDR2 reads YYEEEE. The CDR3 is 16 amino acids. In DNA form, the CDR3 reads TGTGCCAGCAGCTTGGCCGCAGGGATGGCGTCCTACGAGCAGTACTTC. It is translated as CASSLAAGMASYEQYF.

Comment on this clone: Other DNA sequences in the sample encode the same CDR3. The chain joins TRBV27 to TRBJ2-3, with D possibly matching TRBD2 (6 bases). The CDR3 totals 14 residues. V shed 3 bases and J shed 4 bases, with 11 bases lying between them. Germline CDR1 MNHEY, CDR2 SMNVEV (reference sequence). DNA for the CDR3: TGTGCCAGCAGTTTGCGGGGCAGCGCAGATACGCAGTATTTT. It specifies CASSLRGSADTQYF.

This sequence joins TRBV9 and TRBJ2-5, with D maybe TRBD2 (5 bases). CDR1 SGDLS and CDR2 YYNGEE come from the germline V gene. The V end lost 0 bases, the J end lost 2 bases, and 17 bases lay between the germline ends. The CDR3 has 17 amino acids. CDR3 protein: CASSVGPAEPPQETQYF. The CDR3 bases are TGTGCCAGCAGCGTAGGACCAGCGGAGCCTCCACAAGAGACCCAGTACTTC.

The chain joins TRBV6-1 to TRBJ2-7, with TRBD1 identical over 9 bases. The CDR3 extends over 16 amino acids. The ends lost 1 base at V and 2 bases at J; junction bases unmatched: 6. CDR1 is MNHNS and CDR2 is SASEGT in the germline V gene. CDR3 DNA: TGTGCCAGCAGTGAAGAAGGACAGGGGACCCCCTACGAGCAGTACTTC. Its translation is CASSEEGQGTPYEQYF.

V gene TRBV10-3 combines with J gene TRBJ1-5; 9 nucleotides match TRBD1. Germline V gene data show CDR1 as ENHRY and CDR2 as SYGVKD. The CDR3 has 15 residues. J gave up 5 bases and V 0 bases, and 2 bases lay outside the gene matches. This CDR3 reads CAISESWTGDQPQHF. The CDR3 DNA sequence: TGTGCCATCAGTGAGTCGTGGACAGGGGATCAGCCCCAGCATTTT.

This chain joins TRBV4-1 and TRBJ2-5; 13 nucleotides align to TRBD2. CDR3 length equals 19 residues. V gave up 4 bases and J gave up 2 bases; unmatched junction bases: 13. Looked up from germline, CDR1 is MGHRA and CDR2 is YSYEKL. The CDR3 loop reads CASSLILGLAGVEQETQYF. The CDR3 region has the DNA TGCGCCAGCAGCCTTATACTAGGACTAGCGGGAGTGGAGCAAGAGACCCAGTACTTC.

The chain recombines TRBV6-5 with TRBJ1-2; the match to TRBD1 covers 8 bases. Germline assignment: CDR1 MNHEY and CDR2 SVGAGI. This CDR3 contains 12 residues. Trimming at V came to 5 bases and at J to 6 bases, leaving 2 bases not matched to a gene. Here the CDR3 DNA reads TGTGCCAGCAGTCCGACAGGGGATGGCTACACCTTC. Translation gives CASSPTGDGYTF.

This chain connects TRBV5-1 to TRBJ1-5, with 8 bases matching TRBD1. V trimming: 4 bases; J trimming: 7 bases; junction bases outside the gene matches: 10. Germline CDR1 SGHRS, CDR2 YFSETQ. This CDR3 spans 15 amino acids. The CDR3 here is CASSPITGGKQPQHF. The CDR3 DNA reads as TGCGCCAGCAGCCCAATCACAGGGGGTAAACAGCCCCAGCATTTT.

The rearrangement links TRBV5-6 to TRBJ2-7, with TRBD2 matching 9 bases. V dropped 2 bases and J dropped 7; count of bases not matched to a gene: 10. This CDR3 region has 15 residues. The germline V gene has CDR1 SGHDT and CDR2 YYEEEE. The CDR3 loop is CASSFWREGFLEQYF. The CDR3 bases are TGTGCCAGCAGCTTTTGGCGGGAGGGGTTTTTAGAGCAGTACTTC.

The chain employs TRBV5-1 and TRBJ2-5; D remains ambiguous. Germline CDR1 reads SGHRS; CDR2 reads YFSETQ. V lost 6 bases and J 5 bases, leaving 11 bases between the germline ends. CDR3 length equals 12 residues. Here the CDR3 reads CASKSGLETQYF. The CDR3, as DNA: TGCGCCAGCAAGTCGGGTTTGGAGACCCAGTACTTC. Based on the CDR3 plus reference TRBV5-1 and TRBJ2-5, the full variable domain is KAGVTQTPRYLIKTRGQQVTLSCSPISGHRSVSWYQQTPGQGLQFLFEYFSETQRNKGNFPGRFSGRQFSNSRSEMNVSTLELGDSALYLCASKSGLETQYFGPGTRLLVL.

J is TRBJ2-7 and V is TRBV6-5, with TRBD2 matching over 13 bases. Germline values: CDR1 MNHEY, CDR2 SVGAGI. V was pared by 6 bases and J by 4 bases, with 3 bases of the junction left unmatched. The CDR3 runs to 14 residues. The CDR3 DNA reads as TGTGCCAGCAGGCGACTAGCGGGAGGTTACGAGCAGTACTTC. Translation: CASRRLAGGYEQYF.

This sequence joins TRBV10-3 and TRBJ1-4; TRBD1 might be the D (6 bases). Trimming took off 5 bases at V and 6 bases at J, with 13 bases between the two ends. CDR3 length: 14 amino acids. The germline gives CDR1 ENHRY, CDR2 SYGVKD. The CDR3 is CAISPETGYEKLFF. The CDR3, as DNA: TGTGCCATCAGTCCCGAGACAGGTTATGAAAAACTGTTTTTT.

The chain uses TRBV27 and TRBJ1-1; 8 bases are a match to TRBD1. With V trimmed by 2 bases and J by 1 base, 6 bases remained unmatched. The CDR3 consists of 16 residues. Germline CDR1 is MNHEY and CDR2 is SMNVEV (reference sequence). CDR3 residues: CASSLLFGTGNTEAFF. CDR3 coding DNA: TGTGCCAGCAGTTTACTCTTTGGGACAGGGAACACTGAAGCTTTCTTT.

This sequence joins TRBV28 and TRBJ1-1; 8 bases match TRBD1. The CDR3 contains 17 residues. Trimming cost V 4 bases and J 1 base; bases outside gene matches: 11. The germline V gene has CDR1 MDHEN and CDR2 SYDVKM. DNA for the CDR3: TGTGCCAGCAGTTGTGGACAGGGAGGTTTTGAGAACACTGAAGCTTTCTTT. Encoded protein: CASSCGQGGFENTEAFF.

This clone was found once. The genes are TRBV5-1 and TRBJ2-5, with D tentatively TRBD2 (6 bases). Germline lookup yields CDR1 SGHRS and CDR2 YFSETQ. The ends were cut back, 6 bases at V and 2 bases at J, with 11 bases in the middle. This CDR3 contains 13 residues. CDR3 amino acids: CASKGRDQETQYF. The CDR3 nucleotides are TGCGCCAGCAAGGGGCGGGATCAAGAGACCCAGTACTTC.

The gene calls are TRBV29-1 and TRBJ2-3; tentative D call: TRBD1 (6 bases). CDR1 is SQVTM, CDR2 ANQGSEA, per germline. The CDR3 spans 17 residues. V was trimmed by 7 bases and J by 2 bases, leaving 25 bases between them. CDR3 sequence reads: CSGNQGNRSKATDTQYF. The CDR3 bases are TGCAGCGGGAATCAGGGGAACAGATCTAAAGCCACAGATACGCAGTATTTT.

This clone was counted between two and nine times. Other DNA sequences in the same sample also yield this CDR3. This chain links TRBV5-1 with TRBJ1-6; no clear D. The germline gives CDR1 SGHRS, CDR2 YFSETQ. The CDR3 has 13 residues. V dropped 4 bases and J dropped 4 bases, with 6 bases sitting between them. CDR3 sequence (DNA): TGCGCCAGCAGCCCGGGGTATAATTCACCCCTCCACTTT. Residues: CASSPGYNSPLHF.

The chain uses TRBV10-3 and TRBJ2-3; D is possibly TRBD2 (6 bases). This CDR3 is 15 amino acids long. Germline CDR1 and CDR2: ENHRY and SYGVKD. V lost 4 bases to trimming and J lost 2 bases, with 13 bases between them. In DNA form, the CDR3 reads TGTGCCATCAGTGGGAATAGCGGCCACACAGATACGCAGTATTTT. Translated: CAISGNSGHTDTQYF.

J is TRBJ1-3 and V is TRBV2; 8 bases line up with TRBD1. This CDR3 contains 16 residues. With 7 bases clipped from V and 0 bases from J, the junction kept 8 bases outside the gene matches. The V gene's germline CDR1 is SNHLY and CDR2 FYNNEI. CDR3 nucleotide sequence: TGTGCCAGCACAGGGACAGGTTCCTACTCTGGAAACACCATATATTTT. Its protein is CASTGTGSYSGNTIYF.

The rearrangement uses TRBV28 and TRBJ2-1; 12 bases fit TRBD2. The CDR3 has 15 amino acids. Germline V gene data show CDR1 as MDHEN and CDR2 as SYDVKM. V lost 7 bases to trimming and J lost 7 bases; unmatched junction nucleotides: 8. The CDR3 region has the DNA TGTGCCAGCAATCTCCTAGCGGGGGGGAGGAATGAGCAGTTCTTC. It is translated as CASNLLAGGRNEQFF. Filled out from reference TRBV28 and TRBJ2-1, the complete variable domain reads DVKVTQSSRYLVKRTGEKVFLECVQDMDHENMFWYRQDPGLGLRLIYFSYDVKMKEKGDIPEGYSVSREKKERFSLILESASTNQTSMYLCASNLLAGGRNEQFFGPGTRLTVL.

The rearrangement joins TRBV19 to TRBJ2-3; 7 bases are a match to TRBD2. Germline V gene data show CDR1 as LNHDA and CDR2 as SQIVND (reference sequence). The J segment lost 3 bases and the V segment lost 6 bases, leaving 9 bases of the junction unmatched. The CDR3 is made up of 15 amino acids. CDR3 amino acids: CASSVWREMTDTQYF. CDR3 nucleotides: TGTGCCAGTAGCGTCTGGCGGGAGATGACAGATACGCAGTATTTT.

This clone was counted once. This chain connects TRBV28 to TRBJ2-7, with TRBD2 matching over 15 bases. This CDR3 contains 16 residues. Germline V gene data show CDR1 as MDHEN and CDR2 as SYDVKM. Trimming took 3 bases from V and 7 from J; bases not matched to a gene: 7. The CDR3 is CASSLLGLAGGREQYF. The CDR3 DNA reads TGTGCCAGCAGTTTGCTTGGACTAGCGGGAGGGCGTGAGCAGTACTTC.